A single sample gave rise to the 5 T cell receptor beta chains below, sequenced in a study of cytomegalovirus exposure and HLA in healthy donors (dated by TCRdb to about 2017). The library was obtained by the immunoSEQ multiplex PCR assay. For the multiplex PCR, a mixture combining 60 forward primers for TCR Vbeta segments and 13 reverse primers for TCR Jbeta segments was used. TCRdb mirrors the immuneACCESS table, restricted to in-frame sequences. Some clones are absent from its copies; in checked studies, under half trace to an unresolved V gene, and the reason for the others is unknown. Present in this sample are 200,000 to 300,000 clones, 81% of which were seen just once. The ten largest clones represent less than 9% of the sample. The sequenced material came from PBMCs. These receptor sequences come from a woman between 55 and 75 years old in good health and CMV-seropositive.

The V and J genes are TRBV11-2 and TRBJ2-7; the match to TRBD1 covers 7 bases. The V segment lost 5 bases and the J segment 2 bases; nucleotides outside the gene matches: 3. This CDR3 contains 13 residues. Germline loops: CDR1 SGHAT, CDR2 FQNNGV. Here the CDR3 DNA reads TGTGCCAGCAGCCGAGGGACAGCCTACGAGCAGTACTTC. This translates into CASSRGTAYEQYF.

The rearrangement joins TRBV7-8 to TRBJ2-2; 14 nucleotides align to TRBD2. There are 18 residues in the CDR3. V was pared by 5 bases and J by 5 bases, with 10 bases of the junction left unmatched. Germline-derived CDR1 and CDR2 are SGHVS and FQNEAQ. The CDR3 here is CASSARLAGGRNTGELFF. CDR3 DNA: TGTGCCAGCAGCGCCCGACTAGCGGGAGGGCGTAATACCGGGGAGCTGTTTTTT.

This clone was observed a few times. The chain combines TRBV10-1 with TRBJ2-3, with D unclear. Germline CDR1 WNHNN, CDR2 SYGVQD (reference sequence). The CDR3 has 15 residues. Trimming removed 3 bases at V and 0 bases at J, with 10 bases between. CDR3 sequence (DNA): TGCGCCAGCAGTGAACGGCAGGCTAGCACAGATACGCAGTATTTT. Residues: CASSERQASTDTQYF.

The chain links TRBV5-4 to TRBJ2-1, with 7 nucleotides matching TRBD2. There are 14 residues in the CDR3. Germline V gene lookup returns CDR1 SGHNT and CDR2 YYREEE (reference sequence). Unmatched junction bases numbered 4, after V lost 1 base and J lost 6 bases. The CDR3 loop reads CASSLTSAGNEQFF. Written as DNA, the CDR3 is TGTGCCAGCAGCTTGACTAGCGCCGGCAATGAGCAGTTCTTC.

This clone was counted once. This sequence joins TRBV30 and TRBJ2-3; D possibly corresponds to TRBD1 (6 bases). CDR1 and CDR2 from the germline V gene are GTSNPN and SVGIG (reference sequence). CDR3 size: 15 residues. V lost 1 base, J lost 6 bases, and 17 bases lay in between. The CDR3 protein is CAWSGTGLFRDTQYF. CDR3 nucleotides: TGTGCCTGGAGTGGAACAGGGCTCTTTAGGGATACGCAGTATTTT.